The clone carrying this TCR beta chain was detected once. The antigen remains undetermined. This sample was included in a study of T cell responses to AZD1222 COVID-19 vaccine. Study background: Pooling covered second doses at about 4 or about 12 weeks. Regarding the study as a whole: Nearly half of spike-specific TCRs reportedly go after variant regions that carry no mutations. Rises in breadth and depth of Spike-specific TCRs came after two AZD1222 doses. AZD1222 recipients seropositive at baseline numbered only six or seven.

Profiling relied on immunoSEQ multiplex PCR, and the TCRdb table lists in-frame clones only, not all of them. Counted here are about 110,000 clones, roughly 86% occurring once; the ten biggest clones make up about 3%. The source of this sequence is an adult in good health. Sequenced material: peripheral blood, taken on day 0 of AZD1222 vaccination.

CDR3 sequence: CASTRDRAYNEQFF. Written as DNA, the CDR3 is TGTGCCAGCACGCGGGACAGAGCTTACAATGAGCAGTTCTTC. The chain has TRBV2 and TRBJ2-1; D perhaps matches TRBD1 (7 bases). The CDR3 contains 14 residues. Trimming shortened V by 7 bases and J by 4 bases, and 14 bases separated the two germline ends. Looked up from germline, CDR1 is SNHLY and CDR2 is FYNNEI.